Reported below is one T cell receptor (beta chain). These data come from a study of T cell changes during pregnancy in multiple sclerosis. CDR1 and CDR2 (germline): LNHDA, SQIVND (reference sequence). The V segment lost 4 bases and the J segment 2 bases; nucleotides outside the gene matches: 7. The CDR3 runs to 15 residues. TCRdb keeps only in-frame clones here, not all; method: immunoSEQ multiplex PCR. The data show tens of thousands of clones, 90% to 95% seen once. This clonotype originated in a female donor with multiple sclerosis, enrolled in a pregnancy study. This specimen consisted of CD4+ T cells from peripheral blood mononuclear cells, obtained before pregnancy. The chain uses TRBV19 and TRBJ2-7, with 8 bases matching TRBD1. The CDR3 nucleotides are TGTGCCAGTAGTAAACGACAGGGGACCACCTACGAGCAGTACTTC. Amino acid sequence: CASSKRQGTTYEQYF.